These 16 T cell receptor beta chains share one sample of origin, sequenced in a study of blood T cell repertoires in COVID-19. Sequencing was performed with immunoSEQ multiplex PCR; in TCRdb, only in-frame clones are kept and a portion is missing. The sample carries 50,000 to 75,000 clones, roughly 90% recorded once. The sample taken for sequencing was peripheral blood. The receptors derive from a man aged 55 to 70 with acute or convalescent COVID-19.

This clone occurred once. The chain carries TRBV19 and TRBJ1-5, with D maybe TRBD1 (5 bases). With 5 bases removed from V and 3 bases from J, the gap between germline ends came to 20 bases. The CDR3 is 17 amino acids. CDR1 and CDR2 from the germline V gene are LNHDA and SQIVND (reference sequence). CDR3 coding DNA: TGTGCCAGTAGTGTTCGTACTGGACACACTTACAATCAGCCCCAGCATTTT. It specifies CASSVRTGHTYNQPQHF.

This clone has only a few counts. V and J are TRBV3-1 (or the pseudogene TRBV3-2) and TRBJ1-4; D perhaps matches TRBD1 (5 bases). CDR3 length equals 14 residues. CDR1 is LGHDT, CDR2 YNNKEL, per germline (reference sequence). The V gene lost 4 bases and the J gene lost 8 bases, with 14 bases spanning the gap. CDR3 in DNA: TGTGCCAGCAGCCTCCCAGGGCTGGGCGAAAAACTGTTTTTT. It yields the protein CASSLPGLGEKLFF.

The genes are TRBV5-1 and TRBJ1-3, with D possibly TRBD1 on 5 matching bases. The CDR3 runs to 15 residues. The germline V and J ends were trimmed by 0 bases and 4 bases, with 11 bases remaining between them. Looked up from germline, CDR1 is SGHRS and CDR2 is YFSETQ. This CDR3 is CASSLALGAGNTIYF. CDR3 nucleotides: TGCGCCAGCAGCTTGGCCCTAGGGGCAGGAAACACCATATATTTT.

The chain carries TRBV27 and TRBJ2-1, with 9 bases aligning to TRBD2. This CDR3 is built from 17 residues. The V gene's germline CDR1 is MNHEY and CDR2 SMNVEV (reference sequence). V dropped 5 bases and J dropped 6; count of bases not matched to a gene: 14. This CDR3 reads CASSLPWRRGGLNEQFF. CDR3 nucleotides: TGTGCCAGCAGTCTCCCTTGGAGGCGGGGGGGCCTCAATGAGCAGTTCTTC.

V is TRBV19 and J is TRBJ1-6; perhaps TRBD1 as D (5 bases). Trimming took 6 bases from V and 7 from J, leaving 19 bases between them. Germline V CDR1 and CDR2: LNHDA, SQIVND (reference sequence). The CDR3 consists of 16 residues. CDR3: CASSDRGPPRNSPLHF. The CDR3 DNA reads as TGTGCCAGTAGCGATAGGGGTCCCCCCAGGAATTCACCCCTCCACTTT.

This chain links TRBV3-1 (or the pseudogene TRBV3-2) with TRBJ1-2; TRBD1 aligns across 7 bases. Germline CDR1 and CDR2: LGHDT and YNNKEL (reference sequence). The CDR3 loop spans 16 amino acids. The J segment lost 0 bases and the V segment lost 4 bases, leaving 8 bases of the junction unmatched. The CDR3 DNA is TGTGCCAGCAGCCCGGGGGACAGTCGGTCTAACTATGGCTACACCTTC. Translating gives CASSPGDSRSNYGYTF.

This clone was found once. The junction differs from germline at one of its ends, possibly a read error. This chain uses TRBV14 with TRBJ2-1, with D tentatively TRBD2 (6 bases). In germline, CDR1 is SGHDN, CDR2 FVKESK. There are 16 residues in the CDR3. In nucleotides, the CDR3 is TGTGCCAGCAGCCCCCTAAAGGGAGGATCCTCCAATGAGCAGTTCTTC. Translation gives CASSPLKGGSSNEQFF.

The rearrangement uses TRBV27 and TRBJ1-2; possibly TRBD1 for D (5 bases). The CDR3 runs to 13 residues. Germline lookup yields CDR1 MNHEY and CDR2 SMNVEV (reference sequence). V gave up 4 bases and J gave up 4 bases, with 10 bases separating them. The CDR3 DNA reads TGTGCCAGCAGTTACCGAGACAGCTATGGCTACACCTTC. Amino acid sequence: CASSYRDSYGYTF.

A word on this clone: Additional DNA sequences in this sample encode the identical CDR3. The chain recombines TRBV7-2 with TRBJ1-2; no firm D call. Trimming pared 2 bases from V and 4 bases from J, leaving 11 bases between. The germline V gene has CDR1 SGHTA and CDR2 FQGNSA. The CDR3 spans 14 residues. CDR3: CASSLSPGGYGYTF. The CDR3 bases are TGTGCCAGCAGCTTATCCCCAGGAGGCTATGGCTACACCTTC.

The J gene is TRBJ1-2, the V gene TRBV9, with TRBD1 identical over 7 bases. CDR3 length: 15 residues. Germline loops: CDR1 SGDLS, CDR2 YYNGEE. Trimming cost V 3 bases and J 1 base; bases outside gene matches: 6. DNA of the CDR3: TGTGCCAGCAGCGAGCCCCGACAGGGTAACTATGGCTACACCTTC. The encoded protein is CASSEPRQGNYGYTF.

The CDR3 spells CASSIDEGTDTQYF. In nucleotides, the CDR3 is TGTGCCAGTAGTATAGATGAGGGAACAGATACGCAGTATTTT. The chain employs TRBV19 and TRBJ2-3; possibly TRBD2 for D (5 bases). The germline V and J ends were trimmed by 0 bases and 3 bases, with 7 bases remaining between them. The CDR3 has 14 residues. CDR1 is LNHDA and CDR2 is SQIVND in the germline V gene (reference sequence).

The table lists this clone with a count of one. The DNA for the CDR3 is TGTGCCTGGAGTGTAGACAGGGGAAATTCACCCCTCCACTTT. It translates to CAWSVDRGNSPLHF. This chain links TRBV30 with TRBJ1-6; 8 bases match TRBD1. The CDR3 covers 14 residues. V shed 0 bases, J shed 7 bases, and the junction held 2 bases outside the gene matches. The germline CDR1 and CDR2 sequences are GTSNPN and SVGIG (reference sequence).

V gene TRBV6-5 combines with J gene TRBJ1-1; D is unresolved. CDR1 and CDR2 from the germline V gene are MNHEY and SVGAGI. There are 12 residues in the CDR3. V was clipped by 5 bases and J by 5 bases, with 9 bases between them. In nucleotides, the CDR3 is TGTGCCAGCAGTCGGTCGGGTACTGAAGCTTTCTTT. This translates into CASSRSGTEAFF.

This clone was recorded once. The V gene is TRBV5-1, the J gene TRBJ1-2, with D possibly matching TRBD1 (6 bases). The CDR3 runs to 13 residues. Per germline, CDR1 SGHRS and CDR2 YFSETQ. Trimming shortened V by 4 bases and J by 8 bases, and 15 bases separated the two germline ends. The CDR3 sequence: CASSLPGDGGYTF. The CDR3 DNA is TGCGCCAGCAGCCTTCCAGGGGACGGGGGCTACACCTTC.

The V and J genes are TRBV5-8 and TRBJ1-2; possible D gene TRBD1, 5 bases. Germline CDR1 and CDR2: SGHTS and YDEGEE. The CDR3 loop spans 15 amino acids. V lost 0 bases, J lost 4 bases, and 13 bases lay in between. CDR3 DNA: TGTGCCAGCAGCTTGGATACGGACACCAGCTATGGCTACACCTTC. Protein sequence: CASSLDTDTSYGYTF.

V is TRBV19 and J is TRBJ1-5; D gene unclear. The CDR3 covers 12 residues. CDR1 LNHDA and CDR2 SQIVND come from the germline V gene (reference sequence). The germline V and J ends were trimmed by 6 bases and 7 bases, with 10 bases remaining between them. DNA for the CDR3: TGTGCCAGTAGGTCAGGTAACCAGCCCCAGCATTTT. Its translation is CASRSGNQPQHF. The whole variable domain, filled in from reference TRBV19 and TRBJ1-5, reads DGGITQSPKYLFRKEGQNVTLSCEQNLNHDAMYWYRQDPGQGLRLIYYSQIVNDFQKGDIAEGYSVSREKKESFPLTVTSAQKNPTAFYLCASRSGNQPQHFGDGTRLSIL.